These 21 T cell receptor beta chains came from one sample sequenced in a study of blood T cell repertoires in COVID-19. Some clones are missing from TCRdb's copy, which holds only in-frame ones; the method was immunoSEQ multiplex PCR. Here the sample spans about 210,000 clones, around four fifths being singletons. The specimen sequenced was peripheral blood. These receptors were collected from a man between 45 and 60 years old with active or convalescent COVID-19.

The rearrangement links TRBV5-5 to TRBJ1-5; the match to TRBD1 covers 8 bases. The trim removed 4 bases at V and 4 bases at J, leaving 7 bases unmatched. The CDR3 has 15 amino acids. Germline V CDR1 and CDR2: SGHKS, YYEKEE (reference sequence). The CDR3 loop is CASSTRTGINQPQHF. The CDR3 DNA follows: TGTGCCAGCAGCACCCGGACAGGGATAAATCAGCCCCAGCATTTT.

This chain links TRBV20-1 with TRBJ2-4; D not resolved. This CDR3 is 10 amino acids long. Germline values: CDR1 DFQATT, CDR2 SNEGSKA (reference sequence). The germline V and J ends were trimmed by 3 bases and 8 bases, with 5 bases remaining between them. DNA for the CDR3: TGCAGTGCTAGTCAGTACATTCAGTACTTC. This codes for CSASQYIQYF.

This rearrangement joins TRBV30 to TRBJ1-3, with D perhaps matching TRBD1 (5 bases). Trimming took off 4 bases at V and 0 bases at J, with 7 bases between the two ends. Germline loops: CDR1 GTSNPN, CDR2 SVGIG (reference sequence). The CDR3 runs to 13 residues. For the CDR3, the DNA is TGTGCCTGGACAGGGTTCTCTGGAAACACCATATATTTT. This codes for CAWTGFSGNTIYF.

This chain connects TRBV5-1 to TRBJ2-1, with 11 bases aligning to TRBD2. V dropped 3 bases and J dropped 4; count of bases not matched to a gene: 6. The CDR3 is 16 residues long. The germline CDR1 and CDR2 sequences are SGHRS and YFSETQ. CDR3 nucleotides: TGCGCCAGCAGCTCCTCGGGGACTAGCGGATACAATGAGCAGTTCTTC. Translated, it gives CASSSSGTSGYNEQFF.

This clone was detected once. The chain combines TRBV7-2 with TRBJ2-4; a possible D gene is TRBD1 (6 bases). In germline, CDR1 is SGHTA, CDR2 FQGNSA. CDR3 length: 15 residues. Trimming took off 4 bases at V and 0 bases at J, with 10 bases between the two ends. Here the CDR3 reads CASSSQGLAKNIQYF. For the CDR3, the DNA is TGTGCCAGCAGCTCTCAGGGGTTAGCCAAAAACATTCAGTACTTC.

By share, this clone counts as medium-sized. This chain's CDR3 is CASSQMGQGSEQYF. CDR3 sequence (DNA): TGTGCCAGCAGCCAAATGGGACAGGGAAGCGAGCAGTACTTC. The chain carries TRBV3-1 (or the pseudogene TRBV3-2) and TRBJ2-7, with 9 bases lining up with TRBD1. The V gene's germline CDR1 is LGHDT and CDR2 YNNKEL (reference sequence). This CDR3 spans 14 amino acids. V shed 2 bases and J 6 bases; nucleotides not matched to a gene: 5.

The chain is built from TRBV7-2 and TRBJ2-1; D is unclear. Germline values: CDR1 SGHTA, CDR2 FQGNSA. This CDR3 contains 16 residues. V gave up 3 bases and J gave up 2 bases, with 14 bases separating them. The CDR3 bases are TGTGCCAGCAGCTTCCATCTATCGGTGACCTACAATGAGCAGTTCTTC. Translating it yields CASSFHLSVTYNEQFF.

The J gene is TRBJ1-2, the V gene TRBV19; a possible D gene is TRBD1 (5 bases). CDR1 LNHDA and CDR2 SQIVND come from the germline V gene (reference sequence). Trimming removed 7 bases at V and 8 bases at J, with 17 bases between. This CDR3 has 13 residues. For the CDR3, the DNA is TGTGCCAGTATCTCATCTGGGGCCGGCGGCTACACCTTC. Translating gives CASISSGAGGYTF.

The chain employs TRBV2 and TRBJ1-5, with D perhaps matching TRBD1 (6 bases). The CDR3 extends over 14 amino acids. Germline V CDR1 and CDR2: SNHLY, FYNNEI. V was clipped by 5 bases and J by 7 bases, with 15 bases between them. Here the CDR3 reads CASSLNRVRQPQHF. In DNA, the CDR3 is TGTGCCAGCAGTTTAAACAGGGTTCGGCAGCCCCAGCATTTT.

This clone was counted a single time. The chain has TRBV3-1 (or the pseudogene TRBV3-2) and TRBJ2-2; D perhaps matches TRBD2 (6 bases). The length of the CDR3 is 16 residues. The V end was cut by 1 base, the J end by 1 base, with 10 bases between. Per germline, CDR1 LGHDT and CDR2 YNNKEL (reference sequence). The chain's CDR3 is CASSQGRRGNTGELFF. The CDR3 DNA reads TGTGCCAGCAGCCAAGGTAGGAGGGGGAACACCGGGGAGCTGTTTTTT.

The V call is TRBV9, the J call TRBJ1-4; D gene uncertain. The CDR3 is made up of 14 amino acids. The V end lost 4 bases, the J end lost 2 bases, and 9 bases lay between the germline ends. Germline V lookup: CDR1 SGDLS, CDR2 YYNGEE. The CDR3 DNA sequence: TGTGCCAGCAGCCCCGAACTCACTAATGAAAAACTGTTTTTT. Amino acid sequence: CASSPELTNEKLFF.

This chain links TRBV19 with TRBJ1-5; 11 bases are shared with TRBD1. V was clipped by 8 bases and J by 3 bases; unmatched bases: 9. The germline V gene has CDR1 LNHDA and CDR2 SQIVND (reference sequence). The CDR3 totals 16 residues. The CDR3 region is CASLLRDRGDNQPQHF. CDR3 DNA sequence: TGTGCCAGTTTATTACGGGACAGGGGGGACAATCAGCCCCAGCATTTT.

Here the CDR3 DNA reads TGTGCCAGCTCACCACCCCTAGGACAGGTTGACCAAGAGACCCAGTACTTC. Encoded protein: CASSPPLGQVDQETQYF. This chain links TRBV18 with TRBJ2-5, with 7 positions matching TRBD1. This CDR3 is built from 17 residues. Losses at the gene ends were 0 bases for V and 0 bases for J; bases not matched to a gene: 7. Germline V CDR1 and CDR2: KGHSH, LQKENI.

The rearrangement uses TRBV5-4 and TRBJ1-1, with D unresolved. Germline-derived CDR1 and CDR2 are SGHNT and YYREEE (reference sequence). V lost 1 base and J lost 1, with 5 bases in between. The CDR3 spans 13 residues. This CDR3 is CASSLYRNTEAFF. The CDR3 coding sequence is TGTGCCAGCAGCTTGTACAGGAACACTGAAGCTTTCTTT.

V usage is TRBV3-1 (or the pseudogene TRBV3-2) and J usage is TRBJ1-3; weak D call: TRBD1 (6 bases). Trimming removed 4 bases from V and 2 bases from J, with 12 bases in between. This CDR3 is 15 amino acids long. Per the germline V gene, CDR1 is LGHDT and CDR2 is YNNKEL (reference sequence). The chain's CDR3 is CASSPSDRTGNTIYF. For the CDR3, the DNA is TGTGCCAGCAGCCCTTCCGACAGGACTGGAAACACCATATATTTT.

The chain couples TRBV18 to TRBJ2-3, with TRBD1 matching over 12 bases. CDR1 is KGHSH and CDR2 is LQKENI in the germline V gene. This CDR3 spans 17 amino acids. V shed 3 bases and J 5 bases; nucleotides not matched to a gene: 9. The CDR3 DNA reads TGTGCCAGCTCACCCGCGGCGGGGACAGGGGGCAGAGATACGCAGTATTTT. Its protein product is CASSPAAGTGGRDTQYF.

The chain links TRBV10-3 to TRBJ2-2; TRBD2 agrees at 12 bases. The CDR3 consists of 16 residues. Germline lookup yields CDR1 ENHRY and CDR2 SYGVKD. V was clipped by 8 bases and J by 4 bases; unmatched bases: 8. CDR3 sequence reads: CAIATSGGPSTGELFF. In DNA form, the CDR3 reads TGTGCCATCGCAACTAGCGGGGGGCCAAGCACCGGGGAGCTGTTTTTT.

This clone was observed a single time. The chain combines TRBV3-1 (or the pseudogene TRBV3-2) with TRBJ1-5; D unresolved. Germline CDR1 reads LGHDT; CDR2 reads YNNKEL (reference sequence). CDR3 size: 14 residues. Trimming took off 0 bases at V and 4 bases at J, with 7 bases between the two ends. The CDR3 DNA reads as TGTGCCAGCAGCCAAGAATCGGGGAATCAGCCCCAGCATTTT. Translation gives CASSQESGNQPQHF.

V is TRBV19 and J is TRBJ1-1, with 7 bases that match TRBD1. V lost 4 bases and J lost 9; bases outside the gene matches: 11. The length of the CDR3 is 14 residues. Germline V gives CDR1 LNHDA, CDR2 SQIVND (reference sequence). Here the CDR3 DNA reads TGTGCCAGTAGTACATTTGGTCAGGGGGGACAAGCTTTCTTT. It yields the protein CASSTFGQGGQAFF.

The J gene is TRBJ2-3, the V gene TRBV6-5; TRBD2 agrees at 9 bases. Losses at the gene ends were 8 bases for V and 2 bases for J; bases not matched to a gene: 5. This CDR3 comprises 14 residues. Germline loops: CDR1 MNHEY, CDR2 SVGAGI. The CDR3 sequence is CASAGTSLTDTQYF. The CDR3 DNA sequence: TGTGCCAGCGCCGGGACTAGCCTCACAGATACGCAGTATTTT.

CDR3 in amino acids: CASSPGQGNSPLHF. The CDR3 DNA reads TGTGCCAGCAGCCCCGGACAGGGGAATTCACCCCTCCACTTT. This chain links TRBV3-1 (or the pseudogene TRBV3-2) with TRBJ1-6, with TRBD1 matching 9 bases. CDR1 is LGHDT and CDR2 is YNNKEL in the germline V gene (reference sequence). V lost 4 bases to trimming and J lost 7 bases; unmatched junction nucleotides: 2. The CDR3 sequence is 14 residues long.